Below, 30 T cell receptor beta chains from the same sample are listed, as sequenced in a study of T cells in localized non-small cell lung cancer. Generated by immunoSEQ multiplex PCR, the TCRdb table keeps only in-frame clones and is missing some. The table records around 130,000 clones, about 90% of them present only once. Specimen: peripheral blood, collected before any cancer treatment. All receptors derive from an older female donor with stage I lung adenocarcinoma.

This clone occurred a few times. The rearrangement links TRBV6-5 to TRBJ1-1, with unresolved D. V was pared by 6 bases and J by 7 bases, with 12 bases between. The CDR3 covers 12 residues. The germline gives CDR1 MNHEY, CDR2 SVGAGI. The CDR3 DNA reads as TGTGCCAGCAGCTACATGAAAGGTGAAGCTTTCTTT. This translates into CASSYMKGEAFF.

V gene TRBV6-5 combines with J gene TRBJ1-1; weak D call: TRBD1 (5 bases). V lost 4 bases and J 0 bases, leaving 6 bases between the germline ends. This CDR3 has 13 amino acids. Germline V lookup: CDR1 MNHEY, CDR2 SVGAGI. The CDR3 reads CASSSGMNTEAFF. CDR3 sequence (DNA): TGTGCCAGCAGTTCAGGGATGAACACTGAAGCTTTCTTT.

The chain uses TRBV2 and TRBJ1-5, with TRBD1 as a possible D gene (5 bases). Germline CDR1 SNHLY, CDR2 FYNNEI. The CDR3 has 13 residues. The V end was cut by 7 bases, the J end by 4 bases, with 11 bases between. DNA of the CDR3: TGTGCCAGCATGGCAGGGATAAATCAGCCCCAGCATTTT. Residues: CASMAGINQPQHF.

V gene TRBV28 combines with J gene TRBJ2-7; no definite D call. V was clipped by 3 bases and J by 2 bases, with 5 bases between them. Germline CDR1 MDHEN, CDR2 SYDVKM. The CDR3 has 12 amino acids. The CDR3 spells CASSFGAYEQYF. Written as DNA, the CDR3 is TGTGCCAGCAGTTTCGGTGCCTACGAGCAGTACTTC.

This chain uses TRBV5-4 with TRBJ2-7; 9 bases match TRBD2. Germline V gene sequence: CDR1 SGHNT, CDR2 YYREEE (reference sequence). V trimming: 4 bases; J trimming: 4 bases; junction bases outside the gene matches: 6. The length of the CDR3 is 14 residues. The CDR3 spells CASSQSGRIYEQYF. The CDR3 DNA sequence: TGTGCCAGCAGCCAGAGCGGGAGGATTTACGAGCAGTACTTC.

The V and J genes are TRBV9 and TRBJ2-3; 9 bases are a match to TRBD1. The trim removed 4 bases at V and 3 bases at J, leaving 3 bases unmatched. Germline CDR1 is SGDLS and CDR2 is YYNGEE. This CDR3 comprises 14 residues. In DNA, the CDR3 is TGTGCCAGCAGCCCCGGGACAGGGACAGATACGCAGTATTTT. This translates into CASSPGTGTDTQYF. Drawing the rest from reference TRBV9 and TRBJ2-3, the complete variable domain is DSGVTQTPKHLITATGQRVTLRCSPRSGDLSVYWYQQSLDQGLQFLIQYYNGEERAKGNILERFSAQQFPDLHSELNLSSLELGDSALYFCASSPGTGTDTQYFGPGTRLTVL.

The V gene is TRBV7-9, the J gene TRBJ2-5; D not certain. Germline loops: CDR1 SEHNR, CDR2 FQNEAQ (reference sequence). Trimming removed 2 bases at V and 7 bases at J, with 11 bases between. CDR3 length: 13 residues. For the CDR3, the DNA is TGTGCCAGCAGCTTATCCACCCATAGGACCCAGTACTTC. It translates to CASSLSTHRTQYF.

The gene calls are TRBV15 and TRBJ2-1; D remains unclear. Germline V gives CDR1 LNHNV, CDR2 YYDKDF (reference sequence). The CDR3 has 12 residues. Trimming pared 0 bases from V and 7 bases from J, leaving 4 bases between. CDR3 sequence: CATSRDYNEQFF. As DNA, the CDR3 is TGTGCCACCAGCAGAGATTATAATGAGCAGTTCTTC.

This clone was seen only once. The chain carries TRBV7-6 and TRBJ2-1, with 10 bases aligning to TRBD1. The CDR3 has 15 residues. The J segment lost 9 bases and the V segment lost 5 bases, leaving 10 bases of the junction unmatched. Germline CDR1 is SGHVS and CDR2 is FNYEAQ. The CDR3 loop is CASSDTGTGALEQFF. The CDR3 DNA reads TGTGCCAGCAGCGATACCGGGACAGGGGCTCTTGAGCAGTTCTTC.

The V call is TRBV10-3, the J call TRBJ2-1; tentatively, D is TRBD1 or TRBD2 (5 bases each). Looked up from germline, CDR1 is ENHRY and CDR2 is SYGVKD. The V gene lost 3 bases and the J gene lost 7 bases, with 10 bases spanning the gap. This CDR3 is built from 13 residues. The CDR3 reads CAISEEGKNEQFF. CDR3 sequence (DNA): TGTGCCATCAGTGAAGAGGGGAAGAATGAGCAGTTCTTC.

This sequence joins TRBV5-1 and TRBJ1-4; weak D call: TRBD1 (5 bases). The V end lost 1 base, the J end lost 0 bases, and 10 bases lay between the germline ends. The CDR3 is made up of 16 amino acids. Per germline, CDR1 SGHRS and CDR2 YFSETQ. CDR3 loop: CASSLTATATNEKLFF. CDR3 DNA sequence: TGCGCCAGCAGCTTGACGGCGACAGCAACTAATGAAAAACTGTTTTTT.

Points on this clone: This specimen includes other DNA sequences encoding the same CDR3. The V call is TRBV6-1, the J call TRBJ1-2, with D possibly TRBD1 on 6 matching bases. CDR1 MNHNS and CDR2 SASEGT come from the germline V gene. This CDR3 comprises 14 residues. The V and J ends lost 4 bases and 10 bases respectively, with 19 bases between them. The CDR3 DNA follows: TGTGCCAGCAGTGTTCGACAGGACCAAGGATTCTACACCTTC. Translated: CASSVRQDQGFYTF.

The chain uses TRBV7-8 and TRBJ2-5; 13 nucleotides align to TRBD2. The CDR3 sequence is 20 residues long. J gave up 5 bases and V 5 bases, and 20 bases lay outside the gene matches. Germline V lookup: CDR1 SGHVS, CDR2 FQNEAQ. CDR3 amino acids: CASSKPGTLGTSGARETQYF. Here the CDR3 DNA reads TGTGCCAGCAGCAAACCGGGGACGCTCGGGACTAGCGGGGCTCGGGAGACCCAGTACTTC. The entire variable domain, with the rest obtained from reference TRBV7-8 and TRBJ2-5, is as follows: GAGVSQSPRYKVAKRGQDVALRCDPISGHVSLFWYQQALGQGPEFLTYFQNEAQLDKSGLPSDRFFAERPEGSVSTLKIQRTQQEDSAVYLCASSKPGTLGTSGARETQYFGPGTRLLVL.

V and J are TRBV7-9 and TRBJ2-7; D unclear. Germline CDR1 and CDR2: SEHNR and FQNEAQ (reference sequence). CDR3 length: 13 residues. V was clipped by 4 bases and J by 4 bases, with 11 bases between them. CDR3 sequence reads: CASSSLAGYEQYF. DNA of the CDR3: TGTGCCAGCAGCTCCTTAGCTGGGTACGAGCAGTACTTC.

This chain links TRBV14 with TRBJ2-7, with D hard to call. Germline V gives CDR1 SGHDN, CDR2 FVKESK. The CDR3 spans 15 residues. V was shortened by 1 base and J by 3 bases, with 13 bases between the two germline ends. The CDR3 coding sequence is TGTGCCAGCAGCCAAGGATTGGTGGGCGTCTACGAGCAGTACTTC. Amino acid sequence: CASSQGLVGVYEQYF.

This chain links TRBV29-1 with TRBJ2-1, with D possibly being TRBD1 (6 bases). The CDR3 contains 12 residues. CDR1 SQVTM and CDR2 ANQGSEA come from the germline V gene. V was pared by 4 bases and J by 7 bases, with 11 bases between. CDR3 nucleotides: TGCAGCGTTGCAAGGGGGTGGAATGAGCAGTTCTTC. It translates to CSVARGWNEQFF.

The chain links TRBV23-1 to TRBJ1-2; 8 nucleotides line up with TRBD1. TRBV23-1 falls under the ORF class, with uncertain function. The CDR3 sequence is 14 residues long. V lost 8 bases, J lost 3 bases, and 8 bases stayed unmatched. The CDR3 coding sequence is TGCGCCAGCGGAACGACAGGGGAGGACTATGGCTACACCTTC. This sequence encodes CASGTTGEDYGYTF.

The V call is TRBV19, the J call TRBJ2-4, with 10 bases matching TRBD1. Per the germline V gene, CDR1 is LNHDA and CDR2 is SQIVND (reference sequence). With 5 bases clipped from V and 0 bases from J, the junction kept 10 bases outside the gene matches. This CDR3 is 18 amino acids long. The chain's CDR3 is CASSRQGAAQSAKNIQYF. The CDR3 nucleotides read TGTGCCAGTAGTCGACAGGGGGCCGCCCAATCAGCCAAAAACATTCAGTACTTC.

The chain is built from TRBV9 and TRBJ1-3; D is perhaps TRBD1 (6 bases). Germline V gene sequence: CDR1 SGDLS, CDR2 YYNGEE. Trimming took off 3 bases at V and 0 bases at J, with 16 bases between the two ends. The CDR3 spans 17 residues. CDR3 nucleotide sequence: TGTGCCAGCAGCGAACTACAGGGATTTAACTCTGGAAACACCATATATTTT. Translating gives CASSELQGFNSGNTIYF.

This clone was observed a single time. This rearrangement joins TRBV11-1 to TRBJ2-1; TRBD2 matches 10 bases. CDR1 and CDR2 (germline): SGHAT, FQDESV (reference sequence). This CDR3 region has 14 residues. V trimming: 1 base; J trimming: 9 bases; junction bases outside the gene matches: 3. The CDR3 sequence is CASSLDLAGVEQFF. CDR3 in DNA: TGTGCCAGCAGCTTAGATCTAGCGGGAGTTGAGCAGTTCTTC. Looking up the rest from reference TRBV11-1 and TRBJ2-1 gives the full variable domain: EAEVAQSPRYKITEKSQAVAFWCDPISGHATLYWYRQILGQGPELLVQFQDESVVDDSQLPKDRFSAERLKGVDSTLKIQPAELGDSAMYLCASSLDLAGVEQFFGPGTRLTVL.

This rearrangement joins TRBV5-6 to TRBJ2-3; D is unclear. Germline V CDR1 and CDR2: SGHDT, YYEEEE. The V and J ends lost 1 base and 5 bases respectively, with 14 bases between them. This CDR3 is built from 15 residues. For the CDR3, the DNA is TGTGCCAGCAGCTTGTCCGAAAACCGGAGAGATACGCAGTATTTT. Protein sequence: CASSLSENRRDTQYF.

The J gene is TRBJ1-5, the V gene TRBV25-1, with D uncertain. V dropped 2 bases and J dropped 2 bases, with 7 bases sitting between them. The germline V gene encodes CDR1 MGHDK and CDR2 SYGVNS. The CDR3 consists of 14 residues. DNA of the CDR3: TGTGCCAGCAGTGAACTGTCTGGCAATCAGCCCCAGCATTTT. This gives the protein CASSELSGNQPQHF.

The rearrangement joins TRBV11-3 to TRBJ2-1, with D uncertain. CDR1 is SGHNT, CDR2 YENEEA, per germline. This CDR3 is 14 amino acids long. V lost 3 bases, J lost 7 bases, and 13 bases lay in between. The CDR3 loop is CASSLPELGNEQFF. CDR3 nucleotide sequence: TGTGCCAGCAGCTTGCCGGAATTGGGGAATGAGCAGTTCTTC.

This chain uses TRBV27 with TRBJ2-2, with 9 bases that match TRBD1. Germline-derived CDR1 and CDR2 are MNHEY and SMNVEV (reference sequence). This CDR3 is built from 13 residues. The V and J ends lost 7 bases and 7 bases, in that order; junction bases with no gene match: 4. The CDR3 DNA sequence: TGTGCCAGCACTAGGACAGGGGTCGGGGAGCTGTTTTTT. Translation gives CASTRTGVGELFF.

This CDR3 reads CASRRGGGQETQYF. The CDR3 DNA is TGTGCCAGCAGGAGGGGAGGGGGACAAGAGACCCAGTACTTC. The V call is TRBV6-1, the J call TRBJ2-5; a weak D match, TRBD2 (7 bases). Germline V gene sequence: CDR1 MNHNS, CDR2 SASEGT. The V and J ends lost 6 bases and 2 bases respectively, with 13 bases between them. The CDR3 is 14 residues long.

The chain links TRBV2 to TRBJ2-1; D may match TRBD1 or TRBD2 (6 bases each). The CDR3 spans 15 residues. Between the trimmed V and J ends, which lost 11 bases and 0 bases, there was a span of 17 bases. The germline CDR1 and CDR2 sequences are SNHLY and FYNNEI. CDR3 sequence (DNA): TGTGCCTTACGAGGCGGGACAAGCTCCTACAATGAGCAGTTCTTC. Translating gives CALRGGTSSYNEQFF.

The rearrangement uses TRBV7-9 and TRBJ1-2; the D gene is possibly TRBD1 (5 bases). In germline, CDR1 is SEHNR, CDR2 FQNEAQ (reference sequence). The CDR3 spans 11 residues. Trimming stripped 5 bases from V and 6 bases from J, with 7 bases between. CDR3 nucleotides: TGTGCCAGCAGCATGGGGGATGGCTACACCTTC. Translating it yields CASSMGDGYTF.

V is TRBV28 and J is TRBJ2-7; D is perhaps TRBD1 or TRBD2 (6 bases each). The CDR3 covers 12 residues. The V end lost 8 bases, the J end lost 2 bases, and 10 bases lay between the germline ends. CDR1 and CDR2 from the germline V gene are MDHEN and SYDVKM. The CDR3 reads CASDGGPYEQYF. The CDR3 nucleotides are TGTGCCAGCGACGGGGGCCCCTACGAGCAGTACTTC.

The chain carries TRBV9 and TRBJ2-1, with a weak D call TRBD2 (6 bases). The CDR3 has 16 residues. V lost 4 bases and J lost 1, with 15 bases in between. The germline V gene has CDR1 SGDLS and CDR2 YYNGEE. CDR3 amino acids: CASSSRRAPSYNEQFF. CDR3 bases: TGTGCCAGCAGCTCCCGGAGGGCACCTTCCTACAATGAGCAGTTCTTC.

The rearrangement joins TRBV6-1 to TRBJ2-5, with D possibly matching TRBD2 (5 bases). Germline V gene sequence: CDR1 MNHNS, CDR2 SASEGT. The CDR3 sequence is 14 residues long. With 1 base removed from V and 4 bases from J, the gap between germline ends came to 10 bases. CDR3 coding DNA: TGTGCCAGCAGTGAAGGAGCGGCAGGAGAGACCCAGTACTTC. It is translated as CASSEGAAGETQYF.